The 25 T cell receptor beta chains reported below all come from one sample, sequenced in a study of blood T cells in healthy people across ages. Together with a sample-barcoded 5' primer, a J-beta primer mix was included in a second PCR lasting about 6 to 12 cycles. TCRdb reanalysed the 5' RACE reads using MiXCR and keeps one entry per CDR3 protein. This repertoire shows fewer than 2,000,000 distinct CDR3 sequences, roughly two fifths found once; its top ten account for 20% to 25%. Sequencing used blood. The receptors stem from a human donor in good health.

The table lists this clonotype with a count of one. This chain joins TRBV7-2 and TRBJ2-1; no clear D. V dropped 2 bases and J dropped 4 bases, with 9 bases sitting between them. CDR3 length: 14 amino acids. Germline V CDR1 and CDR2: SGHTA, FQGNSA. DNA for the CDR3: TGTGCCAGCAGCTTACTTAGTAAATACAATGAGCAGTTCTTC. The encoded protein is CASSLLSKYNEQFF.

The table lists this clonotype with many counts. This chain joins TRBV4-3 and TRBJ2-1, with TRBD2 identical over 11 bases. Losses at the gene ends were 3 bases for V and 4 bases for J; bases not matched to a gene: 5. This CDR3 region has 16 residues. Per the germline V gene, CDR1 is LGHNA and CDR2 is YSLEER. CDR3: CASSHELAGDYNEQFF. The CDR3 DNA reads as TGCGCCAGCAGCCATGAACTAGCGGGGGATTACAATGAGCAGTTCTTC.

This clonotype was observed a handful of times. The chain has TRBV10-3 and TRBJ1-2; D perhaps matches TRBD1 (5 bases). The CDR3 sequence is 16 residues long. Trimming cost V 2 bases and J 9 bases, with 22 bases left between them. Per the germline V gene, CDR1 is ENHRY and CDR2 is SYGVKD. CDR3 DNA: TGTGCCATCAGTGAGACGGGCGACAGCTCTTTGGGAAGCTACACCTTC. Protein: CAISETGDSSLGSYTF.

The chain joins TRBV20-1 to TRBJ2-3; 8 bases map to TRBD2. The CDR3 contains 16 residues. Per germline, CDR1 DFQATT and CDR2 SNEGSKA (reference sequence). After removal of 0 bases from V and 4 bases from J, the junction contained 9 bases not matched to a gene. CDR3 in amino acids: CSARDRIAGWADTQYF. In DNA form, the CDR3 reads TGCAGTGCTAGAGATCGGATAGCGGGGTGGGCAGATACGCAGTATTTT.

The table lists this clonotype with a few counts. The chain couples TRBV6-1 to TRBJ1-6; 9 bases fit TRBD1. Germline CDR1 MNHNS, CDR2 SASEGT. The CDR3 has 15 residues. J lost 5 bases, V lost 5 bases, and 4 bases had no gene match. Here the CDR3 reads CASSTGGADNSPLHF. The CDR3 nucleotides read TGTGCCAGCAGTACAGGGGGCGCGGATAATTCACCCCTCCACTTT.

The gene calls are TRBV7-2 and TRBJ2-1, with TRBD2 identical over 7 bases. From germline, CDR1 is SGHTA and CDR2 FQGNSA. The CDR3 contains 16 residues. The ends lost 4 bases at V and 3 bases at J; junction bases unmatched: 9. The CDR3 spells CASSWIAGFSYNEQFF. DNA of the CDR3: TGTGCCAGCAGCTGGATAGCGGGTTTTAGCTACAATGAGCAGTTCTTC.

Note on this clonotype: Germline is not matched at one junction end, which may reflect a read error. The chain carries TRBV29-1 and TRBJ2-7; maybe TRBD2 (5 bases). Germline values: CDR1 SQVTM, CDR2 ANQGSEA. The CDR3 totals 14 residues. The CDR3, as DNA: TGCAGCGTTGGTGCGAGCGGCCTTTCCTACAAGCAGTACTTC. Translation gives CSVGASGLSYKQYF.

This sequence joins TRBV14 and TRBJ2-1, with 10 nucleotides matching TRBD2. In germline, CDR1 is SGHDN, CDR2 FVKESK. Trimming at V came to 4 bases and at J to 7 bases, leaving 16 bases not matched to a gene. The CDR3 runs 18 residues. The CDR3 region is CASSPRAGGTDFLNEQFF. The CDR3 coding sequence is TGTGCCAGCAGCCCCCGAGCGGGGGGGACGGACTTTTTGAATGAGCAGTTCTTC. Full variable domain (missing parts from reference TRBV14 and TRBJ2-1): EAGVTQFPSHSVIEKGQTVTLRCDPISGHDNLYWYRRVMGKEIKFLLHFVKESKQDESGMPNNRFLAERTGGTYSTLKVQPAELEDSGVYFCASSPRAGGTDFLNEQFFGPGTRLTVL.

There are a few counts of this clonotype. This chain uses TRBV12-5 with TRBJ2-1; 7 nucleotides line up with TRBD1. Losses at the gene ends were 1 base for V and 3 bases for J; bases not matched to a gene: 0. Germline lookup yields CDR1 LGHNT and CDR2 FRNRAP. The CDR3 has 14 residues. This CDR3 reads CASGLDRGYNEQFF. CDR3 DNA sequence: TGTGCTAGTGGTTTGGACAGGGGCTACAATGAGCAGTTCTTC.

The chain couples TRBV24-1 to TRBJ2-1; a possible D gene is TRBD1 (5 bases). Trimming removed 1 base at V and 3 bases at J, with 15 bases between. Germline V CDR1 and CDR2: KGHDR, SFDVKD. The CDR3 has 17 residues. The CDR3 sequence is CATSDFSRQGHYNEQFF. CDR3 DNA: TGTGCCACCAGTGATTTCAGTAGGCAGGGCCACTACAATGAGCAGTTCTTC.

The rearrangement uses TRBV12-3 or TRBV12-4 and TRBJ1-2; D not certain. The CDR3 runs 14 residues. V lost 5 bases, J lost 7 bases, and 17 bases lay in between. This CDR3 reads CASSADPGVVGYTF. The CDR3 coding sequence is TGTGCCAGCAGTGCGGACCCGGGAGTGGTTGGCTACACCTTC.

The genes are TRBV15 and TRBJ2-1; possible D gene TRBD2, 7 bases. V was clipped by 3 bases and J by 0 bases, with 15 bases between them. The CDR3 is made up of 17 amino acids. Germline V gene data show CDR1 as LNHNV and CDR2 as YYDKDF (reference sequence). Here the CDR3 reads CATSSGFRGASYNEQFF. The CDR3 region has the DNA TGTGCCACCAGCAGTGGGTTTCGGGGGGCCTCCTACAATGAGCAGTTCTTC.

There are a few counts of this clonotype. The CDR3 region is CASSLRTGKNFYNEQFF. CDR3 DNA: TGTGCCAGCAGCTTAAGGACAGGAAAAAACTTCTACAATGAGCAGTTCTTC. The chain is built from TRBV7-3 and TRBJ2-1; 7 bases align to TRBD1. J lost 3 bases, V lost 1 base, and 9 bases had no gene match. CDR3 length equals 17 residues. CDR1 SGHTA and CDR2 FQGTGA come from the germline V gene.

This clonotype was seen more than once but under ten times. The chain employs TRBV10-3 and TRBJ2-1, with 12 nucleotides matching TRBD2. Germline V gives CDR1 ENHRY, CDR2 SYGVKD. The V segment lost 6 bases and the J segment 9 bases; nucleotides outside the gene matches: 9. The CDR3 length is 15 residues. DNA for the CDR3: TGTGCCATCAGCCTAGCGGGGGGGCCCGCAGGTGAGCAGTTCTTC. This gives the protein CAISLAGGPAGEQFF.

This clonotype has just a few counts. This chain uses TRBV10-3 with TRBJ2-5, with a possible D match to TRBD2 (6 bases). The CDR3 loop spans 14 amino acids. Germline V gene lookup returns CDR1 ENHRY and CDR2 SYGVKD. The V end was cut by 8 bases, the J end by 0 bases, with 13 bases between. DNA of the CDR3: TGTGCCATCGCGGGTAGCGGTTACCAAGAGACCCAGTACTTC. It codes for CAIAGSGYQETQYF.

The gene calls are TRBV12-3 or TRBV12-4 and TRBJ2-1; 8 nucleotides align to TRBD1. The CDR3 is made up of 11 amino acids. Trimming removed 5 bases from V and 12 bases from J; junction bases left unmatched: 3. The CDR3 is CASSLGQGQFF. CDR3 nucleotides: TGTGCCAGCAGTCTCGGACAGGGGCAGTTCTTC.

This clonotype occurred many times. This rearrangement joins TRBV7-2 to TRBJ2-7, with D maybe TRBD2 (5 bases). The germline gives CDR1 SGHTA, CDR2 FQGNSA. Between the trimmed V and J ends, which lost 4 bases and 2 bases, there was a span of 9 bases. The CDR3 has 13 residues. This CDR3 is CASSSLRAYEQYF. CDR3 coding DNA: TGTGCCAGCAGCTCCCTGAGGGCCTACGAGCAGTACTTC.

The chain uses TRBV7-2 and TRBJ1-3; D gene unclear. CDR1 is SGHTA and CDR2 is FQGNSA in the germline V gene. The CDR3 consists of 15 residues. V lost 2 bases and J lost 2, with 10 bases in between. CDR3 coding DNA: TGTGCCAGCAGCTTATTCCGATTAACTGGAAACACCATATATTTT. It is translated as CASSLFRLTGNTIYF.

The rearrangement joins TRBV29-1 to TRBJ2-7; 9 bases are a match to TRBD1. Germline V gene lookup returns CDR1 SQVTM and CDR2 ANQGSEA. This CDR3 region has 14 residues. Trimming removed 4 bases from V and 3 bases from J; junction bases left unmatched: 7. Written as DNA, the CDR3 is TGCAGCGTTGTTTCTTCGGACAGGGGCTACGAGCAGTACTTC. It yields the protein CSVVSSDRGYEQYF.

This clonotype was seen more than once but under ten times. CDR3 sequence: CASSRESVQSYEQYF. The CDR3 nucleotides are TGCGCCAGCAGCCGGGAGTCCGTACAGTCCTACGAGCAGTACTTC. The gene calls are TRBV4-1 and TRBJ2-7; D perhaps matches TRBD2 (5 bases). This CDR3 has 15 residues. V lost 4 bases to trimming and J lost 1 base, with 14 bases between them. CDR1 and CDR2 (germline): MGHRA, YSYEKL.

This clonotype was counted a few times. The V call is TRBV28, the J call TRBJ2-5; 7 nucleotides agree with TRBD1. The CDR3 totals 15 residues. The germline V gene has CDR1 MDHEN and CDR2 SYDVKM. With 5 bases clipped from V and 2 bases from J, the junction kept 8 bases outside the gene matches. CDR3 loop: CASSGYRGRQETQYF. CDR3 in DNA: TGTGCCAGCAGTGGGTACAGGGGACGGCAAGAGACCCAGTACTTC.

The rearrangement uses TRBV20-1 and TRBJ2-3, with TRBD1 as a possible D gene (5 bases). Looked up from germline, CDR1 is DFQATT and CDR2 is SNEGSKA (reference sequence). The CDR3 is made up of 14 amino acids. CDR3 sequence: CSAPIRQGADTQYF. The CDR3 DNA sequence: TGCAGCGCCCCTATCCGCCAAGGGGCAGATACGCAGTATTTT.

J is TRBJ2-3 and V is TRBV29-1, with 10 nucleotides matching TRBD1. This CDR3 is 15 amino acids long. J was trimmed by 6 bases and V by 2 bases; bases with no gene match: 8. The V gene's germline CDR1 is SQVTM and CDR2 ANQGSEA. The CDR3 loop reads CSVEKGGQGRDTQYF. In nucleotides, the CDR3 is TGCAGCGTTGAAAAGGGGGGACAGGGGCGGGATACGCAGTATTTT.

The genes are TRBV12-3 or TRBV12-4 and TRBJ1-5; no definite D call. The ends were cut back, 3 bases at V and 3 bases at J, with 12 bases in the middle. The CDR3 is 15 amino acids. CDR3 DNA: TGTGCCAGCAGTTTGTGGCGGCAAAACAATCAGCCCCAGCATTTT. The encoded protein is CASSLWRQNNQPQHF.

CDR3 DNA sequence: TGTGCCAGCAGTTACTTCGCGACAGGCAATAATTCACCCCTCCACTTT. Its translation is CASSYFATGNNSPLHF. This rearrangement joins TRBV28 to TRBJ1-6, with TRBD1 as a possible D gene (6 bases). Between the trimmed V and J ends, which lost 4 bases and 5 bases, there was a span of 15 bases. This CDR3 is 16 amino acids long. Looked up from germline, CDR1 is MDHEN and CDR2 is SYDVKM.